The 15 T cell receptor beta chains presented below share a single source sample, sequenced in a study of T-cell memory formation after mild COVID-19 (dated by TCRdb to the early 2020s). Libraries were built with 5' RACE. TCRdb records Illumina NovaSeq 6000 as the sequencer. TCRdb redid the processing of the public reads, applying fastp at Q25 and MiXCR, and retained in-frame beta chains. Every entry covers one CDR3 protein and lists the most common genes and DNA from its rows. The sample profile shows almost 250,000 distinct CDR3 sequences; 15% of them were found once. The ten most abundant clones make up less than 2.5% of the sample. The sequencing sample was made of PBMCs or a T cell subset sorted from them (not recorded which). The source is an adult woman who had mild COVID-19 (a few samples of this study predate the infection). The sample titles of this study are shuffled in the database, so cell type and time point are left out; the donor was told from shared clones.

There are a few counts of this clonotype. The chain carries TRBV5-1 and TRBJ1-1; TRBD1 matches 11 bases. The CDR3 consists of 15 residues. V was clipped by 4 bases and J by 5 bases; unmatched bases: 7. From germline, CDR1 is SGHRS and CDR2 YFSETQ. The CDR3 nucleotides read TGCGCCAGCAGCCCGGACAGGGGGCTAGGGACTGAAGCTTTCTTT. It specifies CASSPDRGLGTEAFF.

In its sample, this clonotype was seen many times. The chain couples TRBV5-8 to TRBJ2-1; tentatively, D is TRBD1 (6 bases). CDR1 is SGHTS and CDR2 is YDEGEE in the germline V gene. CDR3 size: 15 residues. The V and J ends lost 0 bases and 2 bases respectively, with 9 bases between them. The CDR3 bases are TGTGCCAGCAGCTTGGTCAGGGGCCCCTACAATGAGCAGTTCTTC. This codes for CASSLVRGPYNEQFF.

This clonotype was recorded a few times. The J gene is TRBJ2-7, the V gene TRBV7-2; perhaps D is TRBD1 or TRBD2 (5 bases each). The germline V gene encodes CDR1 SGHTA and CDR2 FQGNSA. The CDR3 covers 18 residues. V gave up 1 base and J gave up 6 bases, with 25 bases separating them. Here the CDR3 DNA reads TGTGCCAGCAGCTTAGGGTTACCGGGGCTTTCCCTAGGGAGCGAGCAGTACTTC. This codes for CASSLGLPGLSLGSEQYF.

This chain connects TRBV5-1 to TRBJ1-1; no reliable D call. V lost 5 bases and J lost 7, with 15 bases in between. Looked up from germline, CDR1 is SGHRS and CDR2 is YFSETQ. This CDR3 has 13 amino acids. The CDR3 is CASSMGERFEAFF. As DNA, the CDR3 is TGCGCCAGCAGTATGGGAGAACGCTTTGAAGCTTTCTTT. Together with reference TRBV5-1 and TRBJ1-1, the CDR3 gives the full variable domain: KAGVTQTPRYLIKTRGQQVTLSCSPISGHRSVSWYQQTPGQGLQFLFEYFSETQRNKGNFPGRFSGRQFSNSRSEMNVSTLELGDSALYLCASSMGERFEAFFGQGTRLTVV.

This chain links TRBV20-1 with TRBJ2-7, with 11 positions matching TRBD2. Germline assignment: CDR1 DFQATT and CDR2 SNEGSKA (reference sequence). The V segment lost 6 bases and the J segment 2 bases; nucleotides outside the gene matches: 9. The CDR3 loop spans 15 amino acids. The CDR3 DNA is TGCAGTGCCTACCCCGGGACTAGCGGTACCTACGAGCAGTACTTC. It yields the protein CSAYPGTSGTYEQYF.

This clonotype was picked up a small number of times. The chain links TRBV25-1 to TRBJ2-7, with 7 bases lining up with TRBD2. The V and J ends lost 5 bases and 5 bases, in that order; junction bases with no gene match: 6. Germline CDR1 is MGHDK and CDR2 is SYGVNS. The CDR3 runs 13 residues. CDR3: CASSLAGVHEQYF. In DNA form, the CDR3 reads TGTGCCAGCAGTCTGGCGGGAGTCCACGAGCAGTACTTC.

This clonotype was counted only a few times. V is TRBV2 and J is TRBJ2-5; 7 positions agree with TRBD1. This CDR3 has 13 residues. After removal of 8 bases from V and 5 bases from J, the junction contained 8 bases not matched to a gene. CDR1 and CDR2 from the germline V gene are SNHLY and FYNNEI. The CDR3 sequence is CASLGTAKETQYF. CDR3 bases: TGTGCCAGCCTGGGGACAGCAAAGGAGACCCAGTACTTC.

This clonotype has a count of ten or more. CDR3 in amino acids: CATSDSRQGWNSPLHF. The CDR3 coding sequence is TGTGCCACCAGTGATTCTCGACAGGGGTGGAATTCACCCCTCCACTTT. The chain joins TRBV24-1 to TRBJ1-6; 8 positions match TRBD1. Trimming removed 2 bases from V and 7 bases from J; junction bases left unmatched: 6. Germline V gene lookup returns CDR1 KGHDR and CDR2 SFDVKD. The CDR3 covers 16 residues.

This clonotype appeared many times. A junction boundary mismatches the germline segment, possibly from a read error. The chain combines TRBV12-3 or TRBV12-4 with TRBJ2-1; D ambiguous. This CDR3 spans 11 amino acids. The CDR3 bases are TGCGCCAGCAGCAGTCTAAATGAGCAGTTCTTC. The encoded protein is CASSSLNEQFF.

In its sample, this clonotype was seen a few times. The gene calls are TRBV6-1 and TRBJ2-3, with D possibly matching TRBD2 (6 bases). This CDR3 contains 12 residues. Trimming pared 8 bases from V and 5 bases from J, leaving 11 bases between. The V gene's germline CDR1 is MNHNS and CDR2 SASEGT. CDR3 amino acids: CASALAEDTQYF. CDR3 coding DNA: TGTGCCAGCGCCTTAGCGGAAGATACGCAGTATTTT.

This clonotype has only a few counts. V is TRBV5-6 and J is TRBJ1-6; no firm D call. The CDR3 is made up of 15 amino acids. The germline CDR1 and CDR2 sequences are SGHDT and YYEEEE. Trimming shortened V by 2 bases and J by 5 bases, and 11 bases separated the two germline ends. CDR3 protein: CASSLGIGDNSPLHF. The CDR3 bases are TGTGCCAGCAGCTTAGGAATTGGGGATAATTCACCCCTCCACTTT.

The count of this clonotype is one. The chain has TRBV6-1 and TRBJ2-1; perhaps TRBD2 as D (7 bases). There are 16 residues in the CDR3. The germline gives CDR1 MNHNS, CDR2 SASEGT. V lost 2 bases and J lost 6, with 17 bases in between. This chain's CDR3 is CASSEWGGHTGNEQFF. The CDR3 coding sequence is TGTGCCAGCAGTGAATGGGGGGGACATACGGGCAATGAGCAGTTCTTC.

This clonotype has only a few counts. V gene TRBV18 combines with J gene TRBJ2-1; 9 bases fit TRBD2. Germline V lookup: CDR1 KGHSH, CDR2 LQKENI. V lost 4 bases to trimming and J lost 5 bases; unmatched junction nucleotides: 6. The length of the CDR3 is 15 residues. This CDR3 reads CASSQLSSGDNEQFF. Written as DNA, the CDR3 is TGTGCCAGCTCACAATTGTCTAGCGGGGACAATGAGCAGTTCTTC.

This clonotype was picked up a small number of times. The genes are TRBV6-5 and TRBJ1-1; perhaps TRBD1 as D (5 bases). Deletions cut 4 bases from V and 8 bases from J, with 26 bases between. Germline V gives CDR1 MNHEY, CDR2 SVGAGI. CDR3 length: 17 amino acids. In nucleotides, the CDR3 is TGTGCCAGCAGTTCACTTCACTCATCTGGGGGGGGACTGGAAGCTTTCTTT. Protein product: CASSSLHSSGGGLEAFF.

Only a few counts were recorded for this clonotype. CDR3 protein: CASSFRKTSGRHTDTQYF. The CDR3 coding sequence is TGTGCCAGCAGTTTTCGCAAGACTAGCGGACGACACACAGATACGCAGTATTTT. V and J are TRBV28 and TRBJ2-3; 9 nucleotides align to TRBD2. With 3 bases clipped from V and 2 bases from J, the junction kept 12 bases outside the gene matches. CDR3 length equals 18 residues. Germline-derived CDR1 and CDR2 are MDHEN and SYDVKM.